This T cell receptor (beta chain) was obtained from a study of T cell changes during pregnancy in multiple sclerosis. Trimming stripped 1 base from V and 8 bases from J, with 12 bases between. Looked up from germline, CDR1 is SEHNR and CDR2 is FQNEAQ (reference sequence). The CDR3 is 14 residues long. The repertoire was sequenced with immunoSEQ multiplex PCR; TCRdb's copy has only in-frame clones and lacks some. The data hold tens of thousands of clones, with around 90% observed a single time. The receptor's source is a female donor in good health, enrolled as a control in a pregnancy study. The J gene is TRBJ2-1, the V gene TRBV7-9; D is perhaps TRBD1 (5 bases). The material sequenced was peripheral blood, taken after pregnancy. CDR3 sequence (DNA): TGTGCCAGCAGCTTAGGGGGCCGATGGGATGAGCAGTTCTTC. It translates to CASSLGGRWDEQFF. Drawing the rest from reference TRBV7-9 and TRBJ2-1, the complete variable domain is DTGVSQNPRHKITKRGQNVTFRCDPISEHNRLYWYRQTLGQGPEFLTYFQNEAQLEKSRLLSDRFSAERPKGSFSTLEIQRTEQGDSAMYLCASSLGGRWDEQFFGPGTRLTVL.